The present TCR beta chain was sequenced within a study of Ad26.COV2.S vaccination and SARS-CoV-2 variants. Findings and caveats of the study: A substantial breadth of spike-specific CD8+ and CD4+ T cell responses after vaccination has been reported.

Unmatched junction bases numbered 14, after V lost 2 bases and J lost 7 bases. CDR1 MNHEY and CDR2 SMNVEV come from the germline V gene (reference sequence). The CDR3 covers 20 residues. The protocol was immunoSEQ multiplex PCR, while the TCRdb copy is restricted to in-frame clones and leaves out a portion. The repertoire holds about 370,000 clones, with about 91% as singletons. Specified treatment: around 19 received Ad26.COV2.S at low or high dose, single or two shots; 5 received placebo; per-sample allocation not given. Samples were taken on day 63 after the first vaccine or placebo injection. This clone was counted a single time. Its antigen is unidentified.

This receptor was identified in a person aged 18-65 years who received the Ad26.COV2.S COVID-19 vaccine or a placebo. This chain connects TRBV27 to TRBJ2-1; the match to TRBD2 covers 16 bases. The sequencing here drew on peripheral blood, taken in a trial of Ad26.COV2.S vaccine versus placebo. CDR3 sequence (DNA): TGTGCCAGCAGTTTAACCCCTAGGGAGGGACTAGCGGGAGGGGAGAATGAGCAGTTCTTC. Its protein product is CASSLTPREGLAGGENEQFF.